The clone carrying this TCR beta chain has more than one count but fewer than ten. Its antigen is still unknown. Method: immunoSEQ multiplex PCR; TCRdb's copy keeps in-frame clones and lacks some. The table has more than 55,000 clones, roughly nine tenths seen once; the top ten hold 0.75% to 0.9%. This sample was taken from a study of OX40 agonist ivuxolimab in advanced cancers. Study-level information: The study enrolled dose-escalation patients with hepatocellular carcinoma, melanoma, renal cell or head and neck cancer. Having had anti-PD-1, anti-PD-L1 or anti-CTLA-4 therapy before was allowed, and roughly 39% had some. Partial responses were achieved by three patients, one with hepatocellular carcinoma and two with cutaneous melanoma. Notes on the study in general: At 0.1 to 3.0 mg/kg, clonal expansion of CD4+ and CD8+ blood T cells had occurred by week 6.

This CDR3 contains 16 residues. Between the trimmed V and J ends, which lost 2 bases and 4 bases, there was a span of 14 bases. Germline V CDR1 and CDR2: SGHVS, FNYEAQ. Sequencing was performed on CD4+ or CD8+ T cells sorted from blood, taken in a trial of the OX40 agonist ivuxolimab. The sequence was obtained from an adult with an advanced solid tumor such as melanoma, head and neck, liver or kidney cancer. This rearrangement joins TRBV7-6 to TRBJ2-2; D could derive from TRBD1 or TRBD2 (5 bases each). The CDR3 spells CASSLRGAQTTGELFF. The CDR3 DNA is TGTGCCAGCAGCTTAAGAGGGGCCCAAACCACCGGGGAGCTGTTTTTT.